This T cell receptor (beta chain) was documented in a study of T cell clones after liver transplantation. Study summary: A pre-transplant mixed lymphocyte reaction with TCRbeta sequencing defined graft-donor-reactive clones followed in post-transplant blood. Whole-study results and caveats: In 5 of 8 subjects, circulating graft-donor-reactive CD4 TCRbeta sequences fell significantly after transplant.

Thawed unstimulated PBMCs were FACS-sorted by CD3, CD4 and CD8 into two populations. Generated by immunoSEQ multiplex PCR, the TCRdb table keeps only in-frame clones and is missing some. This table holds over 100,000 clones, 75% to 90% found once. Per the germline V gene, CDR1 is SGDLS and CDR2 is YYNGEE. V was pared by 0 bases and J by 1 base, with 8 bases between. The CDR3 is made up of 16 amino acids. To note about this clone: The antigen is undetermined.

The starting material was CD4+ T cells from blood, obtained before liver transplant. The chain employs TRBV9 and TRBJ2-6; D remains unclear. This TCR was sampled from a human donor who received a liver transplant. The CDR3 region is CASSVGPASGANVLTF. The CDR3 region has the DNA TGTGCCAGCAGCGTAGGTCCAGCGTCTGGGGCCAACGTCCTGACTTTC.